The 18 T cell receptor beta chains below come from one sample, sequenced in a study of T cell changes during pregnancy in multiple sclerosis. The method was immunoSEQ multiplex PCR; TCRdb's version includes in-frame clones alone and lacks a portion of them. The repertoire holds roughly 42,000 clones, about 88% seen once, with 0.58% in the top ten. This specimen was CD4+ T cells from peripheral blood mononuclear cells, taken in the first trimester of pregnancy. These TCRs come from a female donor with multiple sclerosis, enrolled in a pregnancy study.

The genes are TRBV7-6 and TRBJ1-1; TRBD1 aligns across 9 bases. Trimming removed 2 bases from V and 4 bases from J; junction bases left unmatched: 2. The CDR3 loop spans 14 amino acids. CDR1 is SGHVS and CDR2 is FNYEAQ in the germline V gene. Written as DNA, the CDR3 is TGTGCCAGCAGCTTAAGGGACAGGGCCACTGAAGCTTTCTTT. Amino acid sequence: CASSLRDRATEAFF.

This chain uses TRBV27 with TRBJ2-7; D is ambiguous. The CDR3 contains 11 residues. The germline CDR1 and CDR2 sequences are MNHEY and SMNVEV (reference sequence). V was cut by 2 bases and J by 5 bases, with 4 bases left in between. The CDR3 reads CASSLGHEQYF. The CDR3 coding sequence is TGTGCCAGCAGTTTAGGCCACGAGCAGTACTTC.

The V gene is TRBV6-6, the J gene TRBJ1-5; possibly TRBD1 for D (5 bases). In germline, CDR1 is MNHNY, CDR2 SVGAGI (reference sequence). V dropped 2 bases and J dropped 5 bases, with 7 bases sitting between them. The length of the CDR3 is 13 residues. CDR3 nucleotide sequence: TGTGCCAGCAGTTACCTGACAGATCAGCCCCAGCATTTT. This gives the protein CASSYLTDQPQHF.

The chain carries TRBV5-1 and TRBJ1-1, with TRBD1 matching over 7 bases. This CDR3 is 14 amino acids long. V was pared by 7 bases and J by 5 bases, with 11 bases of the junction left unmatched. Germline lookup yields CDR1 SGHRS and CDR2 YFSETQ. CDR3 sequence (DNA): TGCGCCAGCGCTCCTGAGGGGGCGCGGACTGAAGCTTTCTTT. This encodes CASAPEGARTEAFF.

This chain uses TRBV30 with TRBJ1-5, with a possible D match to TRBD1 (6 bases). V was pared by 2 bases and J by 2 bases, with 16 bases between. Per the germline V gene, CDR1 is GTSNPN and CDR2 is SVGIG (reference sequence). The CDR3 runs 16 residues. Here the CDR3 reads CAWSLKQGNGNQPQHF. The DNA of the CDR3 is TGTGCCTGGAGTTTAAAACAGGGAAACGGCAATCAGCCCCAGCATTTT.

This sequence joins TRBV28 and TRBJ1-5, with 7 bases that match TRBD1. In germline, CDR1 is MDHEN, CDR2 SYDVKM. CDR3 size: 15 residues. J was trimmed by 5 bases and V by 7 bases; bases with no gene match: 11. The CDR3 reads CASTATGLGDQPQHF. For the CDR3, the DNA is TGTGCCAGCACCGCGACAGGGTTGGGAGATCAGCCCCAGCATTTT. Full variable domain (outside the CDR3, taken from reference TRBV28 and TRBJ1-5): DVKVTQSSRYLVKRTGEKVFLECVQDMDHENMFWYRQDPGLGLRLIYFSYDVKMKEKGDIPEGYSVSREKKERFSLILESASTNQTSMYLCASTATGLGDQPQHFGDGTRLSIL.

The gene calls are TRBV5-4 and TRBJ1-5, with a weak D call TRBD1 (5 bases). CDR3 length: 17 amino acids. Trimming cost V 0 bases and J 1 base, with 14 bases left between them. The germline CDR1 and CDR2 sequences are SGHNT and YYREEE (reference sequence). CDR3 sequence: CASSLVQGRGSNQPQHF. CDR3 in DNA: TGTGCCAGCAGCTTGGTCCAGGGAAGAGGAAGCAATCAGCCCCAGCATTTT.

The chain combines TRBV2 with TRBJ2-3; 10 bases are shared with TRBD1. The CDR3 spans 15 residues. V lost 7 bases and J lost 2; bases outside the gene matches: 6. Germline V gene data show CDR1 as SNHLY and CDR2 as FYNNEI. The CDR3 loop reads CASTDRGSYTDTQYF. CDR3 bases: TGTGCCAGCACGGACAGGGGGTCTTACACAGATACGCAGTATTTT.

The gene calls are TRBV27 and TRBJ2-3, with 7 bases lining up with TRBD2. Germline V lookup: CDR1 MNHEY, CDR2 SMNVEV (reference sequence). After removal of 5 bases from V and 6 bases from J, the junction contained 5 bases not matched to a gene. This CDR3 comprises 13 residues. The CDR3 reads CASSRREMDTQYF. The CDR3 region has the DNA TGTGCCAGCAGTCGGCGGGAGATGGATACGCAGTATTTT.

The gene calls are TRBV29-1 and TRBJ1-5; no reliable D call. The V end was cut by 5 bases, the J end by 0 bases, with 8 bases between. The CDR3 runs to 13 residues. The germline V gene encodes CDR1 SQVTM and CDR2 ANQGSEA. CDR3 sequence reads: CSVRPGSNQPQHF. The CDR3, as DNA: TGCAGCGTTCGTCCCGGTAGCAATCAGCCCCAGCATTTT.

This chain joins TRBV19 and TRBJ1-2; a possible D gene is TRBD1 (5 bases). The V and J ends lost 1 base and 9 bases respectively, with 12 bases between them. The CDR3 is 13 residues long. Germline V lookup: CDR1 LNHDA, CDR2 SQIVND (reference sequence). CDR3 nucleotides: TGTGCCAGTAGTATAGGTGCGGGGGTCCGCTACACCTTC. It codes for CASSIGAGVRYTF.

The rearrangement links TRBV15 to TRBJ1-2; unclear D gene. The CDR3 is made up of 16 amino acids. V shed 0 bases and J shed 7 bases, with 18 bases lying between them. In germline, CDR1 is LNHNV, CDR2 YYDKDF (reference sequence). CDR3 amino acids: CATSRETQITSGGYTF. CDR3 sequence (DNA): TGTGCCACCAGCAGAGAAACCCAGATCACTTCGGGTGGCTACACCTTC. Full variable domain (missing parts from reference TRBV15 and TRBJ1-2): DAMVIQNPRYQVTQFGKPVTLSCSQTLNHNVMYWYQQKSSQAPKLLFHYYDKDFNNEADTPDNFQSRRPNTSFCFLDIRSPGLGDTAMYLCATSRETQITSGGYTFGSGTRLTVV.

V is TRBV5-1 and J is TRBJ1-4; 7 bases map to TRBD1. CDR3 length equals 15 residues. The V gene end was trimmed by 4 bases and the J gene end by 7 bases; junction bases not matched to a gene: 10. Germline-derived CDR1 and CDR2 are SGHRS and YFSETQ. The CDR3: CASSLVGTGVEKLFF. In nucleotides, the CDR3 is TGCGCCAGCAGCCTCGTGGGCACAGGGGTTGAAAAACTGTTTTTT.

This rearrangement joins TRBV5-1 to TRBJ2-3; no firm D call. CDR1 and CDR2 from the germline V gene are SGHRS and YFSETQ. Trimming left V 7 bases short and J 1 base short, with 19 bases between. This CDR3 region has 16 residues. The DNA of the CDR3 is TGCGCCAGCTCATTCAGCCGAAGAGGAGGCACAGATACGCAGTATTTT. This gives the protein CASSFSRRGGTDTQYF.

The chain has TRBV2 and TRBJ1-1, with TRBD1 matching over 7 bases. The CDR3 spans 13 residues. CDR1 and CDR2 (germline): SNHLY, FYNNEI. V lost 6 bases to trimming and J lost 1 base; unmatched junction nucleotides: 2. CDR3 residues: CASRWTGNTEAFF. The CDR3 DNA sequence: TGTGCCAGCAGATGGACAGGGAACACTGAAGCTTTCTTT.

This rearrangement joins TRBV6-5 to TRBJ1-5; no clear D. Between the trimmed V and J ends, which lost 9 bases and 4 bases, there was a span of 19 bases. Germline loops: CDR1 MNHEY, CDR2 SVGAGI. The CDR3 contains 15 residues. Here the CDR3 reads CARKILPGSNQPQHF. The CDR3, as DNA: TGTGCCAGAAAGATCCTCCCGGGTTCAAATCAGCCCCAGCATTTT.

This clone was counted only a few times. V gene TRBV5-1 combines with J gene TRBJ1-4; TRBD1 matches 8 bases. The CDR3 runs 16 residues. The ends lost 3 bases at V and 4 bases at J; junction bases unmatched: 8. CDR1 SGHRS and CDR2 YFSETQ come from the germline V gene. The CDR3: CASSSGQGHINEKLFF. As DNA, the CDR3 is TGCGCCAGCAGCTCAGGACAGGGCCACATTAATGAAAAACTGTTTTTT.

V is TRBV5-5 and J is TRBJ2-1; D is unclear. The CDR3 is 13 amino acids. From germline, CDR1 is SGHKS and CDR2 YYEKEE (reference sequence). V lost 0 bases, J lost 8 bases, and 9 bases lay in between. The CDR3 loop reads CASSLGRLDEQFF. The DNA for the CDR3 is TGTGCCAGCAGCTTGGGGCGGCTTGATGAGCAGTTCTTC.